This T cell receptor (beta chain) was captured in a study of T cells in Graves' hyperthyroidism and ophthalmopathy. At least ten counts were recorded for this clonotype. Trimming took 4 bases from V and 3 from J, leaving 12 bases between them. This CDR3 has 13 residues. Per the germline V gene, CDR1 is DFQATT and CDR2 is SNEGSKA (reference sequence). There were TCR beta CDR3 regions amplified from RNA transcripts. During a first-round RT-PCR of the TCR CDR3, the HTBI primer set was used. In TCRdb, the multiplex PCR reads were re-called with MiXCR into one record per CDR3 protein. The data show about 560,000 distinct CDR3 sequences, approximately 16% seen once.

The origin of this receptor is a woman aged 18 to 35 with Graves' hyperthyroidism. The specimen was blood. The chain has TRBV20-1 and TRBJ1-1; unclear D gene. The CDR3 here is CSATEESHTEAFF. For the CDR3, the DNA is TGCAGTGCTACCGAGGAGAGTCACACTGAAGCTTTCTTT.